This paragraph covers one T cell receptor beta chain sequence. CDR3 length: 15 residues. CDR1 and CDR2 from the germline V gene are LGHDT and YNNKEL (reference sequence). After removal of 4 bases from V and 6 bases from J, the junction contained 7 bases not matched to a gene. The sample comes from a study of blood T cell repertoires in COVID-19. Study details: Spain, Italy and the United States supplied samples that represented acute and convalescent COVID-19. T cells, B-cell-depleted T cells, or PBMCs provided the cDNA or gDNA that served as material.

Source study methods: For nucleated cells, counts were estimated from reference gene primer amplification. The assay was immunoSEQ multiplex PCR, and TCRdb's table has in-frame clones only and misses some. The DNA was the basis for D and trimming; V, J and clone size are from that table. The table lists approximately 60,000 clones, roughly 80% of them singletons. Sequenced: peripheral blood. This chain joins TRBV3-1 (or the pseudogene TRBV3-2) and TRBJ2-2; 8 bases map to TRBD2. This receptor was obtained from a woman aged 60-75 years with acute or convalescent COVID-19. CDR3 protein: CASSLTGLGSGELFF. The CDR3 nucleotides read TGTGCCAGCAGCCTCACGGGACTAGGGTCCGGGGAGCTGTTTTTT.